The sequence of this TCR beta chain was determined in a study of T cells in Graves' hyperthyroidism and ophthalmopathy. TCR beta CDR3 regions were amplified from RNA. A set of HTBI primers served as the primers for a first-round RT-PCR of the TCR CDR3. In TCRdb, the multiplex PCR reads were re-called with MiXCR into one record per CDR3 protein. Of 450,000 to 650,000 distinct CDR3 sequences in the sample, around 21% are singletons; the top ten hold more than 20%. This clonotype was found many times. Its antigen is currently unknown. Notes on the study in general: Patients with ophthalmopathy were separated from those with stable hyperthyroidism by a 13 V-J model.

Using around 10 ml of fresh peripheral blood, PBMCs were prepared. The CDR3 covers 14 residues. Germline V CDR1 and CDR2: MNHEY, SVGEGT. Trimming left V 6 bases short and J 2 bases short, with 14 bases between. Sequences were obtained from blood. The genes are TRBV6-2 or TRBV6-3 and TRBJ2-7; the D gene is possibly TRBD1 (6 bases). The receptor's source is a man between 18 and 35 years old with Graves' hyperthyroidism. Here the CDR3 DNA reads TGTGCCAGCAGCTTGGGGGCTTCCCCCTACGAGCAGTACTTC. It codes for CASSLGASPYEQYF.